This TCR beta chain was observed in a study of response to subunit inactivated influenza vaccine. The study, taken as a whole, reports: With each seasonal influenza vaccination, the authors suggested, few new T cells are recruited.

Comments on this clonotype: Its antigen is not identified.

A single record per CDR3 protein comes from TCRdb applying MiXCR to the RT-PCR reads. Of hundreds of thousands of distinct CDR3 sequences listed, about 7.6% are singletons. This specimen consisted of PBMCs from blood, obtained around 25 months after vaccination. The origin of this receptor is a man between 50 and 69 years old who received an inactivated influenza vaccine.

The CDR3 DNA is TGTGCCAGCAAGGAGGGCCGAACCGGGGAGCTGTTTTTT. Translating it yields CASKEGRTGELFF. The chain employs TRBV28 and TRBJ2-2; D possibly corresponds to TRBD2 (6 bases). The CDR3 totals 13 residues. Germline CDR1 reads MDHEN; CDR2 reads SYDVKM. V lost 7 bases, J lost 5 bases, and 11 bases lay in between. Full variable domain (outside the CDR3, taken from reference TRBV28 and TRBJ2-2): DVKVTQSSRYLVKRTGEKVFLECVQDMDHENMFWYRQDPGLGLRLIYFSYDVKMKEKGDIPEGYSVSREKKERFSLILESASTNQTSMYLCASKEGRTGELFFGEGSRLTVL.